This T cell receptor beta chain was documented in a study of blood T cell repertoires in COVID-19. Overall study: Collection of acute and convalescent COVID-19 samples took place in the United States, Italy and Spain.

To note about this clone: Other nucleotide sequences from this sample produce the same CDR3.

Source study methods: Cell counts per sample came from amplifying reference gene primers. Repertoires were generated with immunoSEQ multiplex PCR, while TCRdb's copy carries only in-frame clones and drops some. From that table come the V and J calls and clone size; the DNA was used to work out D and trimming. In the table there are approximately 210,000 clones, around 84% of which are singletons. In Seattle, patients joined the study during active infection and were tracked longitudinally. Germline assignment: CDR1 MDHEN and CDR2 SYDVKM. V lost 4 bases to trimming and J lost 2 bases; unmatched junction nucleotides: 2. The CDR3 is 14 amino acids.

The specimen was peripheral blood. The J gene is TRBJ2-7, the V gene TRBV28, with 10 bases aligning to TRBD2. The source is a woman older than 75 with COVID-19, enrolled during active disease. CDR3: CASSSSGGAYEQYF. CDR3 in DNA: TGTGCCAGCAGTTCTAGCGGGGGAGCCTACGAGCAGTACTTC. The variable domain in full, completed from reference TRBV28 and TRBJ2-7, reads DVKVTQSSRYLVKRTGEKVFLECVQDMDHENMFWYRQDPGLGLRLIYFSYDVKMKEKGDIPEGYSVSREKKERFSLILESASTNQTSMYLCASSSSGGAYEQYFGPGTRLTVT.